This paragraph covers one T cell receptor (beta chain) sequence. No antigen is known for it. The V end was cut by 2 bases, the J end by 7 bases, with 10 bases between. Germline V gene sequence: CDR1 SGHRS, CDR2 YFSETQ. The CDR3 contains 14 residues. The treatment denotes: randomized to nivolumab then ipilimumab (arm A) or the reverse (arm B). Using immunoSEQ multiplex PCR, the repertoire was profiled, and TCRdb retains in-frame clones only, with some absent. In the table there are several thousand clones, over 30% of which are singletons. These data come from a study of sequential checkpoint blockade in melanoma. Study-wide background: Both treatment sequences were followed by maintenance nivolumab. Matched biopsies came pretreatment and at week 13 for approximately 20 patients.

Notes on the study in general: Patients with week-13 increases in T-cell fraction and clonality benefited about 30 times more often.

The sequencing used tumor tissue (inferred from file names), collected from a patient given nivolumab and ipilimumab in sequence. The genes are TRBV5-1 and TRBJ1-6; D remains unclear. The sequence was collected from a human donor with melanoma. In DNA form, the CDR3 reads TGCGCCAGCAGCTTTCAGCATGTGAATTCACCCCTCCACTTT. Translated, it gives CASSFQHVNSPLHF.